A single sample is the source of the 29 T cell receptor beta chains below, sequenced in a study of control samples from healthy donors and cancer patients. Repertoires were generated with immunoSEQ multiplex PCR, while TCRdb's copy carries only in-frame clones and drops some. The sample carries more than 150,000 clones, roughly 93% recorded once. The source material was blood. The receptors originated from a man younger than 30 in good health.

On this clone: Other DNA sequences from this sample encode an identical CDR3 as well. V and J are TRBV5-1 and TRBJ2-7; 7 nucleotides line up with TRBD1. V lost 2 bases, J lost 2 bases, and 4 bases stayed unmatched. This CDR3 contains 14 residues. The germline V gene encodes CDR1 SGHRS and CDR2 YFSETQ. The CDR3 is CASSLGTAPYEQYF. For the CDR3, the DNA is TGCGCCAGCAGCTTAGGGACAGCTCCCTACGAGCAGTACTTC.

This chain connects TRBV6-1 to TRBJ2-3; D perhaps matches TRBD2 (5 bases). Per the germline V gene, CDR1 is MNHNS and CDR2 is SASEGT. This CDR3 is 16 amino acids long. Trimming removed 4 bases from V and 2 bases from J, with 16 bases in between. CDR3 in amino acids: CASSVTRTGSTDTQYF. CDR3 in DNA: TGTGCCAGCAGTGTCACGCGGACGGGATCCACAGATACGCAGTATTTT.

This chain links TRBV6-2 or TRBV6-3 with TRBJ2-7; 8 bases fit TRBD1. The V segment lost 6 bases and the J segment 0 bases; nucleotides outside the gene matches: 4. CDR1 and CDR2 from the germline V gene are MNHEY and SVGEGT. This CDR3 comprises 14 residues. The DNA for the CDR3 is TGTGCCAGCAGCCCCAGGGGGCACTCCTACGAGCAGTACTTC. Protein sequence: CASSPRGHSYEQYF.

The chain is built from TRBV7-3 and TRBJ2-1; 7 nucleotides match TRBD2. Per germline, CDR1 SGHTA and CDR2 FQGTGA. Trimming at V came to 2 bases and at J to 8 bases, leaving 3 bases not matched to a gene. The CDR3 has 13 amino acids. The CDR3 here is CASSLCGGYEQFF. CDR3 DNA: TGTGCCAGCAGCTTATGCGGGGGTTATGAGCAGTTCTTC.

The chain joins TRBV12-5 to TRBJ1-2; no clear D gene. The V end was cut by 1 base, the J end by 5 bases, with 11 bases between. CDR1 is LGHNT and CDR2 is FRNRAP in the germline V gene. The CDR3 length is 14 residues. DNA of the CDR3: TGTGCTAGTGGTTTGGGCACACTCGAGTATGGCTACACCTTC. Amino acid sequence: CASGLGTLEYGYTF.

V is TRBV3-1 (or the pseudogene TRBV3-2) and J is TRBJ2-1; TRBD2 might be the D (6 bases). The ends were cut back, 5 bases at V and 6 bases at J, with 20 bases in the middle. From germline, CDR1 is LGHDT and CDR2 YNNKEL (reference sequence). The CDR3 consists of 16 residues. The CDR3 reads CASSAFGGLKSNEQFF. CDR3 in DNA: TGTGCCAGCAGCGCGTTCGGGGGTCTTAAGTCCAATGAGCAGTTCTTC.

The V gene is TRBV18, the J gene TRBJ1-3, with D tentatively TRBD1 (6 bases). Trimming stripped 6 bases from V and 1 base from J, with 13 bases between. Germline V CDR1 and CDR2: KGHSH, LQKENI. The CDR3 totals 15 residues. CDR3 bases: TGTGCCAGCTCCTCTTCCGGGACATCTGGAAACACCATATATTTT. Its protein product is CASSSSGTSGNTIYF.

V usage is TRBV6-5 and J usage is TRBJ2-3, with TRBD2 identical over 8 bases. V was pared by 2 bases and J by 5 bases, with 9 bases of the junction left unmatched. Germline V gene lookup returns CDR1 MNHEY and CDR2 SVGAGI. This CDR3 has 16 amino acids. This CDR3 reads CASSYRAGAGEDTQYF. The CDR3 DNA follows: TGTGCCAGCAGTTACAGAGCGGGGGCCGGGGAAGATACGCAGTATTTT.

The rearrangement uses TRBV10-3 and TRBJ2-7, with TRBD2 matching 13 bases. Germline V lookup: CDR1 ENHRY, CDR2 SYGVKD. The CDR3 runs 16 residues. Trimming cost V 0 bases and J 5 bases; bases outside gene matches: 4. The CDR3 nucleotides are TGTGCCATCAGTGAGTCGAACGGACTAGCGGGAGACGAGCAGTACTTC. It encodes CAISESNGLAGDEQYF.

This clone was counted a few times. The rearrangement joins TRBV6-1 to TRBJ1-5; TRBD1 is a possible D gene (6 bases). CDR1 is MNHNS and CDR2 is SASEGT in the germline V gene. CDR3 size: 17 residues. The ends were cut back, 3 bases at V and 6 bases at J, with 21 bases in the middle. CDR3 amino acids: CASSDGYGTPSVQPQHF. The CDR3 DNA is TGTGCCAGCAGTGACGGTTACGGGACACCCAGTGTTCAGCCCCAGCATTTT.

V usage is TRBV10-2 and J usage is TRBJ2-2, with a tentative D call TRBD1 (5 bases). Germline V CDR1 and CDR2: WSHSY, SAAADI. The CDR3 sequence is 15 residues long. V lost 2 bases and J 5 bases, leaving 12 bases between the germline ends. The CDR3 nucleotides are TGCGCCAGCAGTGAGAGCAGGGTCAGTACCGGGGAGCTGTTTTTT. This codes for CASSESRVSTGELFF.

The chain is built from TRBV30 and TRBJ2-2; D may be TRBD1 (6 bases). Germline V gene sequence: CDR1 GTSNPN, CDR2 SVGIG (reference sequence). Trimming left V 2 bases short and J 7 bases short, with 17 bases between. The CDR3 is made up of 15 amino acids. This CDR3 is CAWSPKLRGDGELFF. CDR3 DNA: TGTGCCTGGAGTCCTAAGCTCAGGGGTGACGGGGAGCTGTTTTTT.

The chain uses TRBV2 and TRBJ1-1, with D possibly being TRBD1 (5 bases). Per the germline V gene, CDR1 is SNHLY and CDR2 is FYNNEI. Deletions cut 8 bases from V and 0 bases from J, with 16 bases between. The CDR3 contains 15 residues. In DNA, the CDR3 is TGTGCCAGCTCTGTTCGGGAAGGGGTGAACACTGAAGCTTTCTTT. Its protein product is CASSVREGVNTEAFF.

The rearrangement uses TRBV11-3 and TRBJ2-3, with TRBD2 identical over 10 bases. V lost 3 bases, J lost 1 base, and 4 bases stayed unmatched. Germline V lookup: CDR1 SGHNT, CDR2 YENEEA. The CDR3 runs 16 residues. CDR3 bases: TGTGCCAGCAGCTTCTCCGGGACTAGCGGCACAGATACGCAGTATTTT. Amino acids: CASSFSGTSGTDTQYF.

The V gene is TRBV7-3, the J gene TRBJ1-2; no definite D call. The CDR3 runs 14 residues. CDR1 and CDR2 (germline): SGHTA, FQGTGA. The V end was cut by 2 bases, the J end by 1 base, with 8 bases between. The DNA for the CDR3 is TGTGCCAGCAGCTTAGCAGGCGGTAACTATGGCTACACCTTC. Protein: CASSLAGGNYGYTF.

This sequence joins TRBV6-2 or TRBV6-3 and TRBJ2-1; 8 bases agree with TRBD2. V was pared by 5 bases and J by 0 bases, with 6 bases of the junction left unmatched. Germline CDR1 is MNHEY and CDR2 is SVGEGT. The CDR3 is 16 amino acids. The CDR3 sequence is CASSDPGGNSYNEQFF. DNA for the CDR3: TGTGCCAGCAGTGACCCGGGGGGGAACTCCTACAATGAGCAGTTCTTC.

The rearrangement links TRBV7-8 to TRBJ2-5; no clear D gene. The germline CDR1 and CDR2 sequences are SGHVS and FQNEAQ. This CDR3 has 14 amino acids. Trimming removed 5 bases from V and 4 bases from J, with 14 bases in between. CDR3 nucleotides: TGTGCCAGCAGCCCGCTGACTGGCGGAGAGACCCAGTACTTC. It is translated as CASSPLTGGETQYF.

In this sample, this clone turned up a few times. The V and J genes are TRBV2 and TRBJ1-5, with unresolved D. This CDR3 spans 13 amino acids. V was shortened by 10 bases and J by 0 bases, with 10 bases between the two germline ends. CDR1 SNHLY and CDR2 FYNNEI come from the germline V gene. The CDR3 DNA reads as TGTGCCACCAGGAGGGTTAGCAATCAGCCCCAGCATTTT. This sequence encodes CATRRVSNQPQHF.

This chain joins TRBV2 and TRBJ2-2, with 8 bases matching TRBD1. V was pared by 8 bases and J by 1 base, with 0 bases of the junction left unmatched. The CDR3 is 13 amino acids. The V gene's germline CDR1 is SNHLY and CDR2 FYNNEI. CDR3 in amino acids: CASGTGNTGELFF. The CDR3 coding sequence is TGTGCCAGCGGGACAGGGAACACCGGGGAGCTGTTTTTT.

This sequence joins TRBV18 and TRBJ1-2; 8 bases are a match to TRBD1. Germline assignment: CDR1 KGHSH and CDR2 LQKENI. CDR3 length: 15 residues. Losses at the gene ends were 3 bases for V and 0 bases for J; bases not matched to a gene: 3. This chain's CDR3 is CASSPSTGANYGYTF. The CDR3 region has the DNA TGTGCCAGCTCACCCTCGACAGGGGCTAACTATGGCTACACCTTC.

The rearrangement joins TRBV27 to TRBJ2-2, with TRBD1 matching over 9 bases. The J segment lost 6 bases and the V segment lost 6 bases, leaving 5 bases of the junction unmatched. This CDR3 contains 14 residues. CDR1 MNHEY and CDR2 SMNVEV come from the germline V gene (reference sequence). The CDR3: CASRSTGGAGELFF. CDR3 coding DNA: TGTGCCAGCAGGTCCACAGGGGGCGCCGGGGAGCTGTTTTTT.

The genes are TRBV5-6 and TRBJ2-7; D remains ambiguous. CDR1 is SGHDT and CDR2 is YYEEEE in the germline V gene. This CDR3 is 13 amino acids long. Trimming removed 4 bases at V and 0 bases at J, with 8 bases between. CDR3 nucleotide sequence: TGTGCCAGCAGCGCCCGGAGCTCCTACGAGCAGTACTTC. Translation gives CASSARSSYEQYF.

This clone appeared once. The chain couples TRBV6-4 to TRBJ2-5; D may be TRBD2 (6 bases). Germline CDR1 is MRHNA and CDR2 is SNTAGT. There are 14 residues in the CDR3. V lost 3 bases, J lost 5 bases, and 13 bases lay in between. The CDR3 bases are TGTGCCAGCAGTGATGGGGGGAATAGGGAGACCCAGTACTTC. It specifies CASSDGGNRETQYF.

The rearrangement joins TRBV5-1 to TRBJ1-6; 7 nucleotides line up with TRBD1. V lost 2 bases and J lost 8; bases outside the gene matches: 10. Germline V gene lookup returns CDR1 SGHRS and CDR2 YFSETQ. The CDR3 consists of 16 residues. The CDR3 nucleotides are TGCGCCAGCAGCTTCTTAACAGGGGAGACAGATTCACCCCTCCACTTT. Translation gives CASSFLTGETDSPLHF.

The rearrangement joins TRBV2 to TRBJ1-2, with 7 bases aligning to TRBD1. Trimming took 0 bases from V and 1 from J; bases not matched to a gene: 5. The germline V gene has CDR1 SNHLY and CDR2 FYNNEI. The length of the CDR3 is 16 residues. CDR3 region: CASSEAETGHNYGYTF. DNA of the CDR3: TGTGCCAGCAGTGAAGCGGAGACAGGGCATAACTATGGCTACACCTTC.

This clone was detected once. This chain uses TRBV4-1 with TRBJ1-1; a possible D gene is TRBD1 (6 bases). The CDR3 runs to 14 residues. Trimming took off 5 bases at V and 4 bases at J, with 14 bases between the two ends. Germline CDR1 and CDR2: MGHRA and YSYEKL. The CDR3 loop is CASSDRRGGTEAFF. DNA of the CDR3: TGCGCCAGCAGCGACCGAAGGGGGGGCACTGAAGCTTTCTTT.

The gene calls are TRBV7-2 and TRBJ2-3; D is possibly TRBD1 (5 bases). Germline V CDR1 and CDR2: SGHTA, FQGNSA. Deletions cut 1 base from V and 4 bases from J, with 6 bases between. This CDR3 contains 13 residues. CDR3 region: CASSLVGPDTQYF. The CDR3 DNA is TGTGCCAGCAGCTTAGTGGGGCCAGATACGCAGTATTTT.

The V gene is TRBV5-4, the J gene TRBJ2-5; TRBD2 might be the D (6 bases). This CDR3 spans 14 amino acids. Germline CDR1 reads SGHNT; CDR2 reads YYREEE (reference sequence). Trimming removed 5 bases at V and 4 bases at J, with 15 bases between. CDR3 sequence: CASRAGVGGETQYF. The CDR3 nucleotides read TGTGCCAGCAGGGCCGGGGTGGGGGGAGAGACCCAGTACTTC. Full variable domain (missing parts from reference TRBV5-4 and TRBJ2-5): ETGVTQSPTHLIKTRGQQVTLRCSSQSGHNTVSWYQQALGQGPQFIFQYYREEENGRGNFPPRFSGLQFPNYSSELNVNALELDDSALYLCASRAGVGGETQYFGPGTRLLVL.

The chain is built from TRBV4-1 and TRBJ2-3, with 11 bases matching TRBD2. The V segment lost 0 bases and the J segment 6 bases; nucleotides outside the gene matches: 14. Germline V lookup: CDR1 MGHRA, CDR2 YSYEKL. The CDR3 extends over 19 amino acids. The CDR3 region has the DNA TGCGCCAGCAGCCAAGATCGATTGTTTAGCGGGGGGGCCAAGGATACGCAGTATTTT. It is translated as CASSQDRLFSGGAKDTQYF.